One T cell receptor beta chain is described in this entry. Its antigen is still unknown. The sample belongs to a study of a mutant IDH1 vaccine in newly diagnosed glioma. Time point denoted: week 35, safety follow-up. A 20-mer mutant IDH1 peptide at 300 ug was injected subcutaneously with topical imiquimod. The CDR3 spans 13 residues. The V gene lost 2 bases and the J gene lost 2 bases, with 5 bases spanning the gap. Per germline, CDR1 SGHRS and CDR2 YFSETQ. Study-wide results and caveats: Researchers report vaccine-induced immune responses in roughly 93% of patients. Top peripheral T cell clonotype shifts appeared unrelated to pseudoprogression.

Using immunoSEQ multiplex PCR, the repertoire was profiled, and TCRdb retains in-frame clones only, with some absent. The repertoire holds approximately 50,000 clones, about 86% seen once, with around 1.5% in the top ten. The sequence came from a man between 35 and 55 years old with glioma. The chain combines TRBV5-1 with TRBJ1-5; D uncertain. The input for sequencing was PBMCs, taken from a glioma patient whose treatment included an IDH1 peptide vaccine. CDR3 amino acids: CASSFEGNQPQHF. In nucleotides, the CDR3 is TGCGCCAGCAGCTTTGAGGGCAATCAGCCCCAGCATTTT.